This T cell receptor beta chain was observed in a study of T cells in Graves' hyperthyroidism and ophthalmopathy. This clonotype was seen a few times. TCR beta CDR3 sequences were amplified from RNA transcripts. The primer set for the first-round RT-PCR of the TCR CDR3 was HTBI. TCRdb re-analysed the multiplex PCR reads in MiXCR, keeping a single row per CDR3 protein. Among 360,000 or so distinct CDR3 sequences listed, approximately 20% were seen once. CDR1 and CDR2 (germline): MNHEY, SVGAGI. CDR3 size: 17 residues. Trimming removed 2 bases from V and 0 bases from J, with 14 bases in between. The sequencing sample was made of blood. This sequence originates from a woman under 30 with Graves' hyperthyroidism. This rearrangement joins TRBV6-5 to TRBJ1-5; D remains ambiguous. Here the CDR3 reads CASSYQQVTLSNQPQHF. The DNA for the CDR3 is TGTGCCAGCAGTTACCAACAAGTGACACTTAGCAATCAGCCCCAGCATTTT.